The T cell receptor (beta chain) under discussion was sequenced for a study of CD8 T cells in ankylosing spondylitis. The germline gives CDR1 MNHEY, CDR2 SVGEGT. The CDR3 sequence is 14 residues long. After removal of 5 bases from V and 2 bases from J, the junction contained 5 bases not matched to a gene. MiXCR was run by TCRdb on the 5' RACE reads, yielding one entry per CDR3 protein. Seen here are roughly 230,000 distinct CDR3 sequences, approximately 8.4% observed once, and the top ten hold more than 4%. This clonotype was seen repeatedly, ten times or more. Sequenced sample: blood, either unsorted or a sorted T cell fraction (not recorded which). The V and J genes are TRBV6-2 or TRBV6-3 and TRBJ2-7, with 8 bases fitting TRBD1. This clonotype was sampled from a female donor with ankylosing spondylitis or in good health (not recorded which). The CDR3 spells CASSPTGVTYEQYF. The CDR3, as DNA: TGTGCCAGCAGTCCGACAGGGGTCACCTACGAGCAGTACTTC.